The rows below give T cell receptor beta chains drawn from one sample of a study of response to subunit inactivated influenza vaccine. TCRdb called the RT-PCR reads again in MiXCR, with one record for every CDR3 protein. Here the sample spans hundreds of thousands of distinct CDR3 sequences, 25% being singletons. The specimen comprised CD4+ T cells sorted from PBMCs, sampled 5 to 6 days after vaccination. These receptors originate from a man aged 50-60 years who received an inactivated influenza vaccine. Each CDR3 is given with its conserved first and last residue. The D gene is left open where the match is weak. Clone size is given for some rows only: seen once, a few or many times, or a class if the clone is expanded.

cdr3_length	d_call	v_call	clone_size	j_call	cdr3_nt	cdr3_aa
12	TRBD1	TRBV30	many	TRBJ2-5	TGTGCCTGGAACAGGGGTGGCGAGACCCAGTACTTC	CAWNRGGETQYF
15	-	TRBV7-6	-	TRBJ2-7	TGTGCCAGCAGTTTCGGACAGAGTCTTTCCTACGAGCAGTACTTC	CASSFGQSLSYEQYF
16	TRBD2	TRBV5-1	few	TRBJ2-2	TGCGCCAGCAGCAAGGTCGGGAGGGCGAACGCCGGGGAGCTGTTTTTT	CASSKVGRANAGELFF
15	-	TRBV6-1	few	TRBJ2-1	TGTGCCAGCAGGAAGAGGGCGTCCTCCGCTAATGAGCAGTTCTTC	CASRKRASSANEQFF
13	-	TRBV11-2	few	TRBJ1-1	TGTGCCAGCAGCTTAGAGTACAGGACTGAAGCTTTCTTT	CASSLEYRTEAFF
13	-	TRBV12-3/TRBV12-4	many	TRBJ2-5	TGTGCCAGCAGCCGGAGTAGAGGAGAGACCCAGTACTTC	CASSRSRGETQYF
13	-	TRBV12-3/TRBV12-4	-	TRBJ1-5	TGTGCCAGCAGTTACCGAATCAATCAGCCCCAGCATTTT	CASSYRINQPQHF
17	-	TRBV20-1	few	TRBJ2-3	TGCAGTGCTAGAGCCATCGGTGCGGACTTTCACACAGATACGCAGTATTTT	CSARAIGADFHTDTQYF
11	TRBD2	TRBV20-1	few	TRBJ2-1	TGCAGTGCTAGGGCCCAGCTAGCGGGGGGTTGG	CSARAQLAGGW
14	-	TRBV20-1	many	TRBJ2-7	TGCAGTGTTAAACCGGGGGCCACCCACTACGAGCAGTACTTC	CSVKPGATHYEQYF
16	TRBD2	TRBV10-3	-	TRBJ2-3	TGTGCCATCAGTGCGAGGGCTAGCGGGGGGATCCCTACGCAGTATTTT	CAISARASGGIPTQYF
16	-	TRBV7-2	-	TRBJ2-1	TGTGCCAGCAGCTCTCACCAAGGGAGGTGGGCCAATGAGCAGTTCTTC	CASSSHQGRWANEQFF
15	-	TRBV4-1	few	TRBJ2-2	TGCGCCAGCAGCCAAGGGTCAGCGTCCACCGGGGAGCTGTTTTTT	CASSQGSASTGELFF
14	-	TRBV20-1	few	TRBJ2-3	TGCAGTGCTATCTCGGCTCACGGCAGAGATACGCAGTATTTT	CSAISAHGRDTQYF
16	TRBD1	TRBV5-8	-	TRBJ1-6	TGTGCCAGCAGCTTGGGCGCAGGGGGAAGGAATTCACCCCTCCACTTT	CASSLGAGGRNSPLHF
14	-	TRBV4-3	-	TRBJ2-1	TGCGCCAGCAGCCGAGGGGACGGAGACAATGAGCAGTTCTTC	CASSRGDGDNEQFF
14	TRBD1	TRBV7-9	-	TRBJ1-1	TGTGCCAGCAACCAGGGGGGGGCAGATTATGAAGCTTTCTTT	CASNQGGADYEAFF
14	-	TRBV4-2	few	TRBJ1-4	TGTGCCAGCAGCACTGGACAGCCAAATGAAAAACTGTTTTTT	CASSTGQPNEKLFF
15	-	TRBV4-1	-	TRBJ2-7	TGCGCCAGCAGCCAGGAAACTAGCAGACTCTACGAGCAGTACTTC	CASSQETSRLYEQYF
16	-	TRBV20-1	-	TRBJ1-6	TGCAGTGCTAGAGATTTACGGTCGGGCAATAATTCACCCCTCCACTTT	CSARDLRSGNNSPLHF
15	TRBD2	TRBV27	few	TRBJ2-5	TGTGCCAGCAGACCCCTAGCGGGGGGGCCTCCGACCCAGTACTTC	CASRPLAGGPPTQYF
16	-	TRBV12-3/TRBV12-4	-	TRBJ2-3	TGTGCCAGCAGTCCCCTAGCTTCGGCTAGCACAGATACGCAGTATTTT	CASSPLASASTDTQYF
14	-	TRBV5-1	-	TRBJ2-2	TGCGCCAGCAGCGGCGGGACAACCACCGGGGAGCTGTTTTTT	CASSGGTTTGELFF
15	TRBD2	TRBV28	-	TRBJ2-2	TGTGCCAGCAGTTTCGCGGGAGGGCCATCCGGGGAGCTGTTTTTT	CASSFAGGPSGELFF
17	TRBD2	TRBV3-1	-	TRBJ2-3	TGTGCCTTCAGTTTACTGGGTAGCGGGGGTCGAGGAGATACGCAGTATTTT	CAFSLLGSGGRGDTQYF
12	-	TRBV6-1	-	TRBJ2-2	TGTGCCAGCAGCCAGGGGCCCGGGGAGCTGTTTTTT	CASSQGPGELFF
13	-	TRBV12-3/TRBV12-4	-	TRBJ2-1	TGTGCCAGCAGTTTATATGTCCAGAATGAGCAGTTCTTC	CASSLYVQNEQFF
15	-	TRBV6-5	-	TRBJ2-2	TGTGCCAGCAGTTATGGCACATCGAACACCGGGGAGCTGTTTTTT	CASSYGTSNTGELFF
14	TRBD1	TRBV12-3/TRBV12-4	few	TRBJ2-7	TGTGCCAGCAGTTCAGGGGGTACCGCCTACGAGCAGTACTTC	CASSSGGTAYEQYF
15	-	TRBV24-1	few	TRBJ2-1	TGTGCCACCAGTGGGCCGGAAAATTTGTTCAATGAGCAGTTCTTC	CATSGPENLFNEQFF
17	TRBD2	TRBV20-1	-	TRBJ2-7	TGCAGTGCTCCGAGACTAGCGGGGGCCTTAATTCACTACGAGCAGTACTTC	CSAPRLAGALIHYEQYF
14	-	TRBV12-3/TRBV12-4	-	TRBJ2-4	TGTGCCAGCAGCAGGGGGGGCGCGAGAGACATTCAGTACTTC	CASSRGGARDIQYF
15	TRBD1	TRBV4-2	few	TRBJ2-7	TGTGCCAGCAGCCGCGGACAGGAGAGCTCCTACGAGCAGTACTTC	CASSRGQESSYEQYF
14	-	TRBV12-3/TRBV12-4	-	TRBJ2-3	TGTGCCAGCAGTTCCATAATACGCACAGATACGCAGTATTTT	CASSSIIRTDTQYF
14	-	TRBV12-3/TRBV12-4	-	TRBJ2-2	TGTGCCAGCACCACAACCAGGGTGACCGGGGAGCTGTTTTTT	CASTTTRVTGELFF
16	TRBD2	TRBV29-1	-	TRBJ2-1	TGCAGCGTTTGCCTTGGGACTAGCGGGAGCTATAATGAGCAGTTCTTC	CSVCLGTSGSYNEQFF
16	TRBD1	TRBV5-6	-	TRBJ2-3	TGTGCCAGCAGCTTGGCCGGGACAGGGGGAGCAGATACGCAGTATTTT	CASSLAGTGGADTQYF
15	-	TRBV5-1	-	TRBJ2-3	TGCGCCAGCAGCTCCACACAGGGGAGGTTAGATACGCAGTATTTT	CASSSTQGRLDTQYF
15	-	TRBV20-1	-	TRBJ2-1	TGCAGTGCTAGAGTTTTTGCTAGCCCATACAATGAGCAGTTCTTC	CSARVFASPYNEQFF
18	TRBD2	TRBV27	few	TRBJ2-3	TGTGCCAGCAGTTCACGCCCCGGACTAGCGGGCGCCACAGATACGCAGTATTTT	CASSSRPGLAGATDTQYF
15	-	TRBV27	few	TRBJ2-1	TGTGCCAGCAGCTCTTTTACCGGGTCACACAATGAGCAGTTCTTC	CASSSFTGSHNEQFF
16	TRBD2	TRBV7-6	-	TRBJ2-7	TGTGCCAGCAGCTTATTCATAAGCGGGAGGCCCTACGAGCAGTACTTC	CASSLFISGRPYEQYF
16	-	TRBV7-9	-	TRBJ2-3	TGTGCCAGCAGCTTATTTGAGGTCAGGAGCACAGATACGCAGTATTTT	CASSLFEVRSTDTQYF
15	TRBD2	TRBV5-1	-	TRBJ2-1	TGCGCCAGCAGCTTGTCACAGCGGGAGGGCAATGAGCAGTTCTTC	CASSLSQREGNEQFF
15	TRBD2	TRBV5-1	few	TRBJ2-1	TGCGCCAGCAGCCAGGGACTAGACTCCTACAATGAGCAGTTCTTC	CASSQGLDSYNEQFF
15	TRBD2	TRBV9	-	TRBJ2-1	TGTGCCAGCAGCGGGGAGGGTGGCTCCTACAATGAGCAGTTCTTC	CASSGEGGSYNEQFF
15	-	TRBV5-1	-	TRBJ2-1	TGCGCCAGCAGCTCTTCTAGGGTTCGGCACAATGAGCAGTTCTTC	CASSSSRVRHNEQFF
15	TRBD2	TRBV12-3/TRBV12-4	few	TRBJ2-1	TGTGCCAGCAGTACGGGACTACGCTCCTACAATGAGCAGTTCTTC	CASSTGLRSYNEQFF
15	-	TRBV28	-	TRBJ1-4	TGTGCCAGCATCATGGGGGGAGTAAGGAATGAAAAACTGTTTTTT	CASIMGGVRNEKLFF
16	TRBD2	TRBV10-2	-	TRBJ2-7	TGCGCCAGCCGAATCCCGACTAGCGGGGCTTCCTACGAGCAGTACTTC	CASRIPTSGASYEQYF
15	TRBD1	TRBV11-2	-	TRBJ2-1	TGTGCCAGCAGGCGAGACAGGGGGACGTACAATGAGCAGTTCTTC	CASRRDRGTYNEQFF
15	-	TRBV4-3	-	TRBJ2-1	TGCGCCAGCAGCCGAGGTCCCGGTGTCCTCGTGGAGCAGTTCTTC	CASSRGPGVLVEQFF
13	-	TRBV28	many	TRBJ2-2	TGTGCCAGCAGTTTAGGGAACACCGGGGAGCTGTTTTTT	CASSLGNTGELFF
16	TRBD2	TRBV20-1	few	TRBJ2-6	TGCAGTGCTAGAGAAGGTAGCGGGAAAGGGGCCAACGTCCTGACTTTC	CSAREGSGKGANVLTF
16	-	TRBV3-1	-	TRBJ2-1	TGTGCCAGCAGCCAATACATTGCGGAGCCCTACAATGAGCAGTTCTTC	CASSQYIAEPYNEQFF